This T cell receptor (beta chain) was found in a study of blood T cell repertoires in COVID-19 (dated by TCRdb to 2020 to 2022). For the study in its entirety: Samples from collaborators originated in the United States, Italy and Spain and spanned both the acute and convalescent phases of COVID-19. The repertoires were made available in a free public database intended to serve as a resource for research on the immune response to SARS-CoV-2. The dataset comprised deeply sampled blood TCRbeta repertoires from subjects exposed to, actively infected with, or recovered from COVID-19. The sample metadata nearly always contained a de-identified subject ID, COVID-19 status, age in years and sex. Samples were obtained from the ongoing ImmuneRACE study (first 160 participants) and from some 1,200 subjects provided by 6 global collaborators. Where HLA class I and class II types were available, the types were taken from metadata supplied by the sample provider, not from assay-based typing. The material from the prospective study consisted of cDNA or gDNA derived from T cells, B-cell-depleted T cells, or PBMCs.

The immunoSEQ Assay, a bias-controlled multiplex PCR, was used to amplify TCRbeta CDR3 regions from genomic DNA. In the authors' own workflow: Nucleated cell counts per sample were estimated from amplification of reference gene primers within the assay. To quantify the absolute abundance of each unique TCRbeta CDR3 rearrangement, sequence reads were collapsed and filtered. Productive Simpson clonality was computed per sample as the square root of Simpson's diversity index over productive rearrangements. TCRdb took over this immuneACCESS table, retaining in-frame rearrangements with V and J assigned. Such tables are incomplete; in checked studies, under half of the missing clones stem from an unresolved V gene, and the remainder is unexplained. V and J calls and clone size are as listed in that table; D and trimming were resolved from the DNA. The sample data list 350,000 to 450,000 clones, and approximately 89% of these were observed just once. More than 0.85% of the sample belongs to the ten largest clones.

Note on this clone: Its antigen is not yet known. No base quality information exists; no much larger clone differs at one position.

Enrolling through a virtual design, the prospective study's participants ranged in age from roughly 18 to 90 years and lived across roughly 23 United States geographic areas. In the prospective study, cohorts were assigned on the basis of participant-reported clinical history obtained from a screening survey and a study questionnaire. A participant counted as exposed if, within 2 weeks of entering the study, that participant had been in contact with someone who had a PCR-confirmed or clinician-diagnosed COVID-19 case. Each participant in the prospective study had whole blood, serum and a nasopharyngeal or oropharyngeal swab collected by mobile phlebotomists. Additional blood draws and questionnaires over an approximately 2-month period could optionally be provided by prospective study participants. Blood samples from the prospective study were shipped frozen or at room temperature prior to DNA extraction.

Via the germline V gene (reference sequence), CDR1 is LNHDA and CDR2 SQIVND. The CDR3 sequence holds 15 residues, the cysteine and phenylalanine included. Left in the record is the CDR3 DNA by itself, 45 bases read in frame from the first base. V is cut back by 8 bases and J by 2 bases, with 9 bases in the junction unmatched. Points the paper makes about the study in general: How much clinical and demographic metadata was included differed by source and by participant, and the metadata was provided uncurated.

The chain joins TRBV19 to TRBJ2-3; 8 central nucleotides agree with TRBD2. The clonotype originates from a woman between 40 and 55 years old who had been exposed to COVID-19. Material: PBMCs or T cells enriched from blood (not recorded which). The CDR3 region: CASCSGGAATDTQYF. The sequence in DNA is TGTGCCAGTTGTTCCGGGGGGGCCGCCACAGATACGCAGTATTTT.